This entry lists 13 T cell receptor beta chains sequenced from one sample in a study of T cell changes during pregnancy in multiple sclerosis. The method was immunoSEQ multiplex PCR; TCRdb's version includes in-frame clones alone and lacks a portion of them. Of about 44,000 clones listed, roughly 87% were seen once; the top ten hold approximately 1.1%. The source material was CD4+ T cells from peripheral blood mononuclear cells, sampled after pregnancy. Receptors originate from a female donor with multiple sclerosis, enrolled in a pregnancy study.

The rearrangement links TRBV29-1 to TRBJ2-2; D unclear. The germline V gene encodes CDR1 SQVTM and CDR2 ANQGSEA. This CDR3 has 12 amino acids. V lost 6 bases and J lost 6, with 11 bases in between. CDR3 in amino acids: CSVESFAGELFF. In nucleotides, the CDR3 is TGCAGCGTAGAGAGTTTCGCCGGGGAGCTGTTTTTT.

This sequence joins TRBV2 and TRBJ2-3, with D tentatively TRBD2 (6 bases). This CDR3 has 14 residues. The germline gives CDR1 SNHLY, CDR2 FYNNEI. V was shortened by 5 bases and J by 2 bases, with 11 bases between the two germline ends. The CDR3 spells CASSLLANTDTQYF. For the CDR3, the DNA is TGTGCCAGCAGTCTACTAGCAAACACAGATACGCAGTATTTT.

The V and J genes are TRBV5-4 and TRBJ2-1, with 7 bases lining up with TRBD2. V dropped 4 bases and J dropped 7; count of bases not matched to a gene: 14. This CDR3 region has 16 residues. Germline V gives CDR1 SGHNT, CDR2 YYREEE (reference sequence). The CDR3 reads CASSQTTGTNHNEQFF. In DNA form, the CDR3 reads TGTGCCAGCAGCCAGACCACCGGGACTAACCATAATGAGCAGTTCTTC.

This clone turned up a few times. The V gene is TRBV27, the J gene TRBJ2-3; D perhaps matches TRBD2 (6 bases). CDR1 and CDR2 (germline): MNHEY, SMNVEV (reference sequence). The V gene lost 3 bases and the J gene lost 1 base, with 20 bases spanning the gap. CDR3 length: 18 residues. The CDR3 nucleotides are TGTGCCAGCAGTTTTATGGAGGGCCGATTGCCTGGCACAGATACGCAGTATTTT. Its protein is CASSFMEGRLPGTDTQYF.

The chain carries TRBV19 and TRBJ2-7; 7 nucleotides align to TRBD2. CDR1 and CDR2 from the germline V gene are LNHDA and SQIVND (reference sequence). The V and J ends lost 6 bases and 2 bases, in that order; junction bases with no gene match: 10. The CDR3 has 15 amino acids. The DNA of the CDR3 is TGTGCCAGTAGAGAACAAGGACTAGTGGCCTACGAGCAGTACTTC. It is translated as CASREQGLVAYEQYF.

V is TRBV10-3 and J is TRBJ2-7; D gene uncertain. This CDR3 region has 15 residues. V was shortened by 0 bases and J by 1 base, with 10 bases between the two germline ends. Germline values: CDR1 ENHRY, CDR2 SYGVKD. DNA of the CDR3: TGTGCCATCAGTGAGTCGATTATGAGGTCCTACGAGCAGTACTTC. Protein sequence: CAISESIMRSYEQYF.

The CDR3 DNA reads as TGCGCCAGCAGCAAGAGCGGAGGTAAGAACCCGAGCTCCTACGAGCAGTACTTC. Its protein is CASSKSGGKNPSSYEQYF. V and J are TRBV5-1 and TRBJ2-7, with D maybe TRBD2 (5 bases). V was clipped by 4 bases and J by 0 bases, with 23 bases between them. This CDR3 comprises 18 residues. The germline V gene encodes CDR1 SGHRS and CDR2 YFSETQ.

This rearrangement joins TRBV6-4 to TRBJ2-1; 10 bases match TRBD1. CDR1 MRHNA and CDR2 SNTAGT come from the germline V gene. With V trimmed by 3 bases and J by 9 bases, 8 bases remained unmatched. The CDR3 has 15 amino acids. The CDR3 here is CASSEIGTGVGEQFF. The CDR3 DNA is TGTGCCAGCAGTGAGATCGGGACAGGGGTTGGTGAGCAGTTCTTC.

CDR3 coding DNA: TGTGCCAGCAGTGTGCCGACAGGGGCTTATCAGCCCCAGCATTTT. Translation gives CASSVPTGAYQPQHF. This chain joins TRBV28 and TRBJ1-5, with 8 bases aligning to TRBD1. The length of the CDR3 is 15 residues. Germline CDR1 reads MDHEN; CDR2 reads SYDVKM. The junction had 8 bases not matched to a gene; V was cut back by 5 bases and J by 5 bases. The variable domain in full, with the rest retrieved from reference TRBV28 and TRBJ1-5, is DVKVTQSSRYLVKRTGEKVFLECVQDMDHENMFWYRQDPGLGLRLIYFSYDVKMKEKGDIPEGYSVSREKKERFSLILESASTNQTSMYLCASSVPTGAYQPQHFGDGTRLSIL.

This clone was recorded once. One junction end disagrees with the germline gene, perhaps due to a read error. CDR3 bases: TGTGCTAGCAGCCCCTCGGGTAGCGGGAGGGCCTTTACTATTGAGCAGTTCTTC. Translation gives CASSPSGSGRAFTIEQFF. This sequence joins TRBV7-7 and TRBJ2-1; 11 bases agree with TRBD2. The CDR3 is 18 amino acids. Germline V gene sequence: CDR1 SSHAT, CDR2 FNYEAQ (reference sequence).

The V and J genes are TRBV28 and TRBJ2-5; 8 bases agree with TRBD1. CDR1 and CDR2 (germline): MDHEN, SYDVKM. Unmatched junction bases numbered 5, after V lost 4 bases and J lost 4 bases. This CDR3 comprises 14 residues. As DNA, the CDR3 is TGTGCCAGCAGTTCGGGACAGGTGAGAGAGACCCAGTACTTC. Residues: CASSSGQVRETQYF. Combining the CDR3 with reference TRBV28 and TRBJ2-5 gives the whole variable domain DVKVTQSSRYLVKRTGEKVFLECVQDMDHENMFWYRQDPGLGLRLIYFSYDVKMKEKGDIPEGYSVSREKKERFSLILESASTNQTSMYLCASSSGQVRETQYFGPGTRLLVL.

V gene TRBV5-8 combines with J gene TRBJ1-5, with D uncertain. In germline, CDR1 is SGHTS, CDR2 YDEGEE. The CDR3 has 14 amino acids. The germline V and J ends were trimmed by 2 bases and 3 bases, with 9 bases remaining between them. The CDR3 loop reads CASSFRTYNQPQHF. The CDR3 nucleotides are TGTGCCAGCAGCTTCAGGACTTACAATCAGCCCCAGCATTTT.

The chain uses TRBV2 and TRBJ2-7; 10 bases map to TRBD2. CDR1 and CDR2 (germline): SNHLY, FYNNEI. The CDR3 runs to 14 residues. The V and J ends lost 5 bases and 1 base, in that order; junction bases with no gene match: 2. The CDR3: CASSKTSGSYEQYF. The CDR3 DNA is TGTGCCAGCAGTAAGACTAGCGGGTCCTACGAGCAGTACTTC.